This T cell receptor beta chain derives from a study of PD-L1 blockade in urothelial cancer. Looking at the study overall: Twenty-five out of 29 patients were men whose urothelial cancer was bladder-origin. Samples of blood were analyzed 3 weeks (second dose) and 6 weeks after treatment start. Findings and caveats of the study: It was durable-benefit patients whose tumor-associated blood clones expanded more at 3 weeks.

This CDR3 spans 14 amino acids. Looked up from germline, CDR1 is SGHDT and CDR2 is YYEEEE. With 4 bases removed from V and 6 bases from J, the gap between germline ends came to 14 bases. In its sample, this clone was seen a few times. The antigen is undetermined. A spike-in of synthetic TCR analog templates was added to each PCR. Sequencing used immunoSEQ multiplex PCR; TCRdb keeps in-frame clones, though not all of them. The sample holds fewer than 30,000 clones; around 82% are singletons and the top ten take around 10%. This receptor was taken from a man between 65 and 80 years old with urothelial cancer. The chain uses TRBV5-6 and TRBJ2-1; D ambiguous. The starting material was PBMCs, obtained around atezolizumab (anti-PD-L1) treatment. The CDR3, as DNA: TGTGCCAGCAGCAACTACCTACGCACCAATGAGCAGTTCTTC. Amino acids: CASSNYLRTNEQFF.